The next 23 T cell receptor beta chains were all read from a single sample in a study of identical twins. TCRdb itself ran the 5' RACE reads through MiXCR, one entry per CDR3 protein. The sample gives 1,800,000 or so distinct CDR3 sequences, 25% to 35% of which show up once; more than 0.25% is in the top ten. Sequenced input: cord blood. Receptors were obtained from a newborn girl in good health.

This chain connects TRBV6-2 or TRBV6-3 to TRBJ1-1; D is undetermined. The ends were cut back, 2 bases at V and 0 bases at J, with 7 bases in the middle. Germline CDR1 reads MNHEY; CDR2 reads SVGEGT. The CDR3 consists of 14 residues. CDR3 sequence: CASSYEGMNTEAFF. In DNA form, the CDR3 reads TGTGCCAGCAGTTACGAGGGCATGAACACTGAAGCTTTCTTT.

This clonotype was seen more than once but under ten times. V gene TRBV27 combines with J gene TRBJ1-1; D might be TRBD1 (5 bases). This CDR3 region has 15 residues. Per the germline V gene, CDR1 is MNHEY and CDR2 is SMNVEV (reference sequence). Trimming cost V 2 bases and J 5 bases, with 15 bases left between them. The CDR3 sequence: CASSLVRGPLTEAFF. The DNA for the CDR3 is TGTGCCAGCAGTTTAGTAAGGGGCCCTTTGACTGAAGCTTTCTTT.

The CDR3 is CASSEAGSSGALPGGYTF. The CDR3 bases are TGTGCCAGCAGTGAAGCAGGCTCTTCAGGGGCCCTGCCGGGGGGCTACACCTTC. The chain is built from TRBV2 and TRBJ1-2, with D tentatively TRBD1 (6 bases). The ends were cut back, 0 bases at V and 8 bases at J, with 25 bases in the middle. The V gene's germline CDR1 is SNHLY and CDR2 FYNNEI. The CDR3 spans 18 residues.

This chain uses TRBV12-5 with TRBJ1-1; the match to TRBD1 covers 10 bases. After removal of 0 bases from V and 6 bases from J, the junction contained 13 bases not matched to a gene. Germline values: CDR1 LGHNT, CDR2 FRNRAP. The CDR3 contains 18 residues. CDR3 residues: CASGLVREWDRGWSEAFF. The CDR3 DNA follows: TGTGCTAGTGGTTTGGTCCGAGAATGGGACAGGGGTTGGTCTGAAGCTTTCTTT.

This clonotype has just a few counts. The genes are TRBV20-1 and TRBJ2-1; tentative D call: TRBD1 (7 bases). CDR3 length equals 11 residues. Germline CDR1 and CDR2: DFQATT and SNEGSKA (reference sequence). V lost 6 bases to trimming and J lost 9 bases, with 12 bases between them. CDR3 amino acids: CSAHRGGEQFF. Here the CDR3 DNA reads TGCAGTGCGCACAGGGGAGGTGAGCAGTTCTTC.

This clonotype was counted many times. V gene TRBV29-1 combines with J gene TRBJ1-1; a weak D match, TRBD1 (5 bases). The CDR3 is 15 residues long. V lost 0 bases and J 3 bases, leaving 14 bases between the germline ends. The germline V gene has CDR1 SQVTM and CDR2 ANQGSEA. The CDR3 sequence is CSVEDHRGPDTEAFF. For the CDR3, the DNA is TGCAGCGTTGAAGATCATCGGGGCCCCGACACTGAAGCTTTCTTT.

This clonotype turned up a few times. The V and J genes are TRBV28 and TRBJ2-2; D remains unclear. The CDR3 has 14 residues. The ends were cut back, 5 bases at V and 2 bases at J, with 9 bases in the middle. Germline CDR1 is MDHEN and CDR2 is SYDVKM. As DNA, the CDR3 is TGTGCCAGCAGTCCACGGCTAAACACCGGGGAGCTGTTTTTT. It is translated as CASSPRLNTGELFF.

This clonotype was counted ten times or more. The V and J genes are TRBV12-3 or TRBV12-4 and TRBJ2-1; TRBD2 agrees at 12 bases. The trim removed 3 bases at V and 5 bases at J, leaving 11 bases unmatched. CDR3 length: 18 residues. In DNA, the CDR3 is TGTGCCAGCAGTTTCGCCGGCCTAGCGGGAGGGACCCACAATGAGCAGTTCTTC. Amino acids: CASSFAGLAGGTHNEQFF.

The chain employs TRBV5-1 and TRBJ2-5, with a possible D match to TRBD2 (6 bases). Germline-derived CDR1 and CDR2 are SGHRS and YFSETQ. The V and J ends lost 4 bases and 11 bases respectively, with 21 bases between them. The CDR3 covers 14 residues. The CDR3 loop reads CASSPRLVISEQYF. The CDR3 DNA sequence: TGCGCCAGCAGCCCGAGACTAGTTATAAGTGAGCAGTACTTC.

This rearrangement joins TRBV6-1 to TRBJ2-1; D is ambiguous. The CDR3 has 13 amino acids. Trimming shortened V by 4 bases and J by 5 bases, and 9 bases separated the two germline ends. Germline lookup yields CDR1 MNHNS and CDR2 SASEGT. The CDR3 is CASSAAGNNEQFF. CDR3 sequence (DNA): TGTGCCAGCAGTGCGGCCGGAAACAATGAGCAGTTCTTC.

The chain uses TRBV7-2 and TRBJ2-7, with D uncertain. The CDR3 totals 12 residues. The V and J ends lost 2 bases and 10 bases respectively, with 12 bases between them. The germline CDR1 and CDR2 sequences are SGHTA and FQGNSA. CDR3 bases: TGTGCCAGCAGCTTAAATGGAGAGGCCCAGTACTTC. Protein sequence: CASSLNGEAQYF.

This clonotype appeared a few times. CDR3 DNA sequence: TGCAGTGCTAACGGACAGGCCGGGTCCTACGAGCAGTACTTC. It yields the protein CSANGQAGSYEQYF. The chain has TRBV20-1 and TRBJ2-7; 7 bases map to TRBD1. The CDR3 totals 14 residues. Germline assignment: CDR1 DFQATT and CDR2 SNEGSKA (reference sequence). After removal of 4 bases from V and 1 base from J, the junction contained 7 bases not matched to a gene.

The rearrangement uses TRBV27 and TRBJ2-5; no firm D call. The last part of the DNA fits TRBJ2-7 better; the J call may be wrong. Germline V lookup: CDR1 MNHEY, CDR2 SMNVEV (reference sequence). This CDR3 is 14 amino acids long. The CDR3 region has the DNA TGTGCCAGCAGTCTGGGTCAGGTTGCAGGCGAGCAGTACTTC. Encoded protein: CASSLGQVAGEQYF.

This rearrangement joins TRBV19 to TRBJ1-2; D gene unclear. The ends were cut back, 4 bases at V and 8 bases at J, with 14 bases in the middle. The V gene's germline CDR1 is LNHDA and CDR2 SQIVND (reference sequence). The CDR3 runs to 13 residues. Here the CDR3 reads CASSTQASKGYTF. Here the CDR3 DNA reads TGTGCCAGTAGTACCCAGGCTTCTAAGGGCTACACCTTC.

The rearrangement joins TRBV7-2 to TRBJ1-5; TRBD1 agrees at 9 bases. This CDR3 spans 16 amino acids. CDR1 and CDR2 from the germline V gene are SGHTA and FQGNSA. Trimming cost V 2 bases and J 4 bases; bases outside gene matches: 6. The CDR3 sequence: CASSLNRDRENQPQHF. The DNA of the CDR3 is TGTGCCAGCAGCTTAAACCGGGACAGGGAAAATCAGCCCCAGCATTTT. The whole variable domain, remainder taken from reference TRBV7-2 and TRBJ1-5, is GAGVSQSPSNKVTEKGKDVELRCDPISGHTALYWYRQSLGQGLEFLIYFQGNSAPDKSGLPSDRFSAERTGGSVSTLTIQRTQQEDSAVYLCASSLNRDRENQPQHFGDGTRLSIL.

This sequence joins TRBV4-2 and TRBJ2-4; a weak D match, TRBD1 (5 bases). TRBJ2-7 explains the end of the DNA better; the J call may be wrong. In germline, CDR1 is LGHNA, CDR2 YNFKEQ. The CDR3 covers 16 residues. The CDR3 DNA reads as TGTGCCAGCAGCCAAGATTTATGGGGCCCCTTGAACGAGCAGTACTTC. Residues: CASSQDLWGPLNEQYF.

This clonotype was seen at least ten times. The chain recombines TRBV27 with TRBJ2-3, with TRBD2 matching over 12 bases. V was pared by 4 bases and J by 5 bases, with 7 bases of the junction left unmatched. Germline V gene sequence: CDR1 MNHEY, CDR2 SMNVEV (reference sequence). This CDR3 region has 16 residues. CDR3 protein: CASSSLTSGRGDTQYF. The CDR3 bases are TGTGCCAGCAGTTCCTTGACTAGCGGGAGAGGAGATACGCAGTATTTT.

The V and J genes are TRBV6-5 and TRBJ2-7, with a weak D call TRBD1 (6 bases). The CDR3 is made up of 15 amino acids. V lost 2 bases and J 1 base, leaving 12 bases between the germline ends. Germline CDR1 is MNHEY and CDR2 is SVGAGI. The CDR3 region is CASSYGGHLSYEQYF. The DNA for the CDR3 is TGTGCCAGCAGTTACGGGGGACATCTTTCCTACGAGCAGTACTTC.

The CDR3 coding sequence is TGTGCCAGCAGTTCCGGACAGGGGGCATGGAATTCACCCCTCCACTTT. Its translation: CASSSGQGAWNSPLHF. The V and J genes are TRBV28 and TRBJ1-6; TRBD1 agrees at 11 bases. Germline CDR1 is MDHEN and CDR2 is SYDVKM. The V segment lost 4 bases and the J segment 7 bases; nucleotides outside the gene matches: 6. This CDR3 is built from 16 residues.

Remarks on this clonotype: A read error may explain this, as a much larger clone is one base away. CDR3 sequence: CGVISRTGPSYEQYF. In nucleotides, the CDR3 is TGCGGCGTTATCTCAAGGACAGGTCCCTCCTACGAGCAGTACTTC. The genes are TRBV29-1 and TRBJ2-7; 7 bases are shared with TRBD1. This CDR3 contains 15 residues. The germline CDR1 and CDR2 sequences are SQVTM and ANQGSEA.

This clonotype was counted at least ten times. The rearrangement joins TRBV12-3 or TRBV12-4 to TRBJ2-7; perhaps TRBD1 as D (6 bases). The CDR3 is 16 amino acids. Trimming cost V 2 bases and J 5 bases, with 19 bases left between them. The CDR3 loop is CASSLTPNRAGNEQYF. CDR3 in DNA: TGTGCCAGCAGTTTAACCCCGAACAGGGCAGGAAACGAGCAGTACTTC.

This clonotype was counted between two and nine times. This chain connects TRBV12-3 or TRBV12-4 to TRBJ1-2; D remains ambiguous. The V end was cut by 3 bases, the J end by 8 bases, with 16 bases between. CDR3 length equals 14 residues. CDR3 amino acids: CASSFYGLNSGYTF. The CDR3 coding sequence is TGTGCCAGCAGTTTTTACGGTCTAAACTCCGGCTACACCTTC.

The chain employs TRBV3-1 and TRBJ1-6; the D is unclear. Deletions cut 0 bases from V and 9 bases from J, with 12 bases between. Germline V CDR1 and CDR2: LGHDT, YNNKEL (reference sequence). This CDR3 is 15 amino acids long. The CDR3 here is CASSQEQGVGSPLHF. CDR3 nucleotides: TGTGCCAGCAGCCAAGAACAAGGTGTCGGTTCACCCCTCCACTTT.